This T cell receptor beta chain was sequenced for a study of blood T cell repertoires in COVID-19. The wider study: Both acute and convalescent COVID-19 samples were obtained from the United States, Italy and Spain. T cells, B-cell-depleted T cells, or PBMCs provided the cDNA or gDNA that served as material.

CDR1 is SGHNT and CDR2 is YYREEE in the germline V gene (reference sequence). CDR3 length: 15 amino acids. The ends were cut back, 0 bases at V and 10 bases at J, with 14 bases in the middle. Methods used by the authors: Reference gene primer amplification yielded estimated nucleated cell counts. Sequencing was performed with immunoSEQ multiplex PCR; in TCRdb, only in-frame clones are kept and a portion is missing. V and J calls plus clone size are reproduced from that table; the DNA served to infer D and trimming. The table records about 70,000 clones, around 86% of them present only once. J is TRBJ1-6 and V is TRBV5-4, with D unclear. The source material was peripheral blood. This sequence originates from a man aged 65 to 85 with active COVID-19. CDR3 region: CASSLAPAGESPLHF. CDR3 DNA: TGTGCCAGCAGCTTGGCCCCCGCCGGGGAGTCACCCCTCCACTTT.